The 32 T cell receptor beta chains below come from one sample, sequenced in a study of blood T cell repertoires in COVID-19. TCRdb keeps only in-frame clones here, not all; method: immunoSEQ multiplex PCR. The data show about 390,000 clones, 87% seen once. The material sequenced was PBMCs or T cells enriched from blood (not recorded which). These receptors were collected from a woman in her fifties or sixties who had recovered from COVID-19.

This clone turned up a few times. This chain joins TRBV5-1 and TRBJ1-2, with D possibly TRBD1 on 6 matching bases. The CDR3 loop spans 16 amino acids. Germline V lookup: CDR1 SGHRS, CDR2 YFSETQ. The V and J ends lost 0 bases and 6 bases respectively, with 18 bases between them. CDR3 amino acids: CASSLGDLRGKDGYTF. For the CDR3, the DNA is TGCGCCAGCAGCTTGGGGGACCTCAGGGGAAAAGATGGCTACACCTTC.

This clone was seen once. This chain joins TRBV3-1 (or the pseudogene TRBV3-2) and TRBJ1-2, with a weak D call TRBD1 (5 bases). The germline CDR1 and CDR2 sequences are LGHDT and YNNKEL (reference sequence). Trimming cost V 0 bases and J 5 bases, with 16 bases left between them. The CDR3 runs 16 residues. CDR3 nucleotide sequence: TGTGCCAGCAGCCAAGATTTTACCGGGGGTCCGTATGGCTACACCTTC. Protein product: CASSQDFTGGPYGYTF.

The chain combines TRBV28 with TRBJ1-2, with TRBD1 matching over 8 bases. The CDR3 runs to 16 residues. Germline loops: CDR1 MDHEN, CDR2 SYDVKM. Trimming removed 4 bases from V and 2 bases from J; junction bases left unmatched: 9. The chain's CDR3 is CASSSLRQGLNYGYTF. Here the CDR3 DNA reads TGTGCCAGCAGTTCTCTCAGACAGGGGTTAAACTATGGCTACACCTTC.

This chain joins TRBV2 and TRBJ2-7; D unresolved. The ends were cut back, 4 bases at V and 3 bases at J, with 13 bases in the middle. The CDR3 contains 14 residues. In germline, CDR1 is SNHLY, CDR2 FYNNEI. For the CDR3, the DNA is TGTGCCAGCAGTGCTAGAATTGCGAGCTACGAGCAGTACTTC. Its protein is CASSARIASYEQYF.

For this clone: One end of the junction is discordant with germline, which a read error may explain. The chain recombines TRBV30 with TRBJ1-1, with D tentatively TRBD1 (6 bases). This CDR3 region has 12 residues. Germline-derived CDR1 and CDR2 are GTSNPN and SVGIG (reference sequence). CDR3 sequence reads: CAWSEGVGGAFF. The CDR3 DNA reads TGTGCCTGGAGCGAAGGGGTAGGGGGGGCGTTTTTT.

CDR3: CASSRQQKNIQYF. CDR3 coding DNA: TGTGCCAGCAGTCGACAGCAGAAAAACATTCAGTACTTC. This chain joins TRBV6-5 and TRBJ2-4; a possible D gene is TRBD1 (5 bases). Trimming removed 5 bases from V and 4 bases from J, with 9 bases in between. The V gene's germline CDR1 is MNHEY and CDR2 SVGAGI. The CDR3 totals 13 residues.

The CDR3 is CASSQDAGGNEKLFF. The CDR3 DNA sequence: TGTGCCAGCAGCCAAGATGCGGGCGGGAATGAAAAACTGTTTTTT. The chain uses TRBV4-2 and TRBJ1-4, with D hard to call. Germline values: CDR1 LGHNA, CDR2 YNFKEQ. V was trimmed by 0 bases and J by 5 bases, leaving 10 bases between them. There are 15 residues in the CDR3.

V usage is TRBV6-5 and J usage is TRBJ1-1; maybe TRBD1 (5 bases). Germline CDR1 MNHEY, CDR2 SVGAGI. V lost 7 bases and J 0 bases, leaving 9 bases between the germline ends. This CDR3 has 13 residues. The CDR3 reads CASNGGVNTEAFF. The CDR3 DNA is TGTGCCAGCAACGGGGGGGTGAACACTGAAGCTTTCTTT.

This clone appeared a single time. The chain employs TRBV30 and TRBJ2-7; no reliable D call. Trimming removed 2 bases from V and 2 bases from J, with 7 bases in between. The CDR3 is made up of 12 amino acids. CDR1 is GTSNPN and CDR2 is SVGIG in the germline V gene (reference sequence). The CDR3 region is CAWSHDTYEQYF. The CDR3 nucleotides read TGTGCCTGGAGTCATGACACCTACGAGCAGTACTTC.

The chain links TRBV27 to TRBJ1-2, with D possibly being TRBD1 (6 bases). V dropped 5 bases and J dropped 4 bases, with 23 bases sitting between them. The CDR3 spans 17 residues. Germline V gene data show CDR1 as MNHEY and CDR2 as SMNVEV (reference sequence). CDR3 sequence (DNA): TGTGCCAGCAGTCCGACCCCCGTTACAGGGCAGCGCTATGGCTACACCTTC. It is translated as CASSPTPVTGQRYGYTF.

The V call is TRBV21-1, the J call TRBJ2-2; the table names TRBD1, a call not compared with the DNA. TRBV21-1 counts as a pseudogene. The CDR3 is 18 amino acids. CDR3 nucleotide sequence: TGTGCCAGCAGCAAAGTGGGTTCGAACAGGGTAAAGACCGGGGAGCTGTTTTTT. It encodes CASSKVGSNRVKTGELFF.

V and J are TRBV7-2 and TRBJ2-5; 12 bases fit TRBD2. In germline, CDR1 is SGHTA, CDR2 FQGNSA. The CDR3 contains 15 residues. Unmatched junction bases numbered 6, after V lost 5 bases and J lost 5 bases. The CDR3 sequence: CASSPSGGAWETQYF. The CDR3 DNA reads TGTGCCAGCAGCCCTAGCGGGGGGGCCTGGGAGACCCAGTACTTC.

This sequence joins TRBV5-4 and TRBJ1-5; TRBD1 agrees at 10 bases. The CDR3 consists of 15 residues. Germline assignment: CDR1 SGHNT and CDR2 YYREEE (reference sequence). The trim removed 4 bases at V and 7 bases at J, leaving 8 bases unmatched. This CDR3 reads CASSLDRGLGQPQHF. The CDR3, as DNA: TGTGCCAGCAGCCTTGACAGGGGGCTCGGACAGCCCCAGCATTTT.

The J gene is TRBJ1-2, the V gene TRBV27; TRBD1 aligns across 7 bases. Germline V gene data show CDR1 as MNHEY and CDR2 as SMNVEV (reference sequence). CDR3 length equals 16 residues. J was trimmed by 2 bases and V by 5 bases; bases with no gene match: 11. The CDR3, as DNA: TGTGCCAGCAGTCCAAGTACAGGGGAAAGAAACTATGGCTACACCTTC. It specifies CASSPSTGERNYGYTF.

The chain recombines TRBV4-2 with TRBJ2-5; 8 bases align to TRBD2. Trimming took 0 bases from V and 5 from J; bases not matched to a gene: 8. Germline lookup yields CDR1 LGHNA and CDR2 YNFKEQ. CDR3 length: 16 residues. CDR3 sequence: CASSQEGRGGPETQYF. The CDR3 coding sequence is TGTGCCAGCAGCCAAGAGGGTCGGGGGGGGCCGGAGACCCAGTACTTC.

The CDR3 is CASSYNPGQGFGEQYF. In nucleotides, the CDR3 is TGCGCCAGCAGTTATAACCCGGGACAGGGATTCGGTGAGCAGTACTTC. The genes are TRBV5-1 and TRBJ2-7; TRBD1 matches at 9 bases. Trimming cost V 5 bases and J 7 bases; bases outside gene matches: 16. This CDR3 is 16 amino acids long. The germline gives CDR1 SGHRS, CDR2 YFSETQ.

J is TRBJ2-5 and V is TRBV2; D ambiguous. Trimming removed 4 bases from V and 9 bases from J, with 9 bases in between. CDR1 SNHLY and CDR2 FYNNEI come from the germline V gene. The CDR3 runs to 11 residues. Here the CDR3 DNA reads TGTGCCAGCAGTGCAGACCAGGCCCAGTACTTC. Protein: CASSADQAQYF.

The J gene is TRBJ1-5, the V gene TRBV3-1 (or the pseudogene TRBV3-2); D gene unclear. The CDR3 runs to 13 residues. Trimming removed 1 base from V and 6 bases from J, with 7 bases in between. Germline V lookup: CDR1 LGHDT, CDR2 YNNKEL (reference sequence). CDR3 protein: CASSQGGVQPQHF. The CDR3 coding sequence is TGTGCCAGCAGCCAAGGGGGAGTTCAGCCCCAGCATTTT.

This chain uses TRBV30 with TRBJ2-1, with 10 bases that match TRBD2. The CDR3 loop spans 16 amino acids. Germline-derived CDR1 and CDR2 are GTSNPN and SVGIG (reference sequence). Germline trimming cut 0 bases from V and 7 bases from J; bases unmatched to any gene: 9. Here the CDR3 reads CAWSVSSGGAGNEQFF. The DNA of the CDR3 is TGTGCCTGGAGTGTTTCGAGCGGGGGGGCAGGGAATGAGCAGTTCTTC.

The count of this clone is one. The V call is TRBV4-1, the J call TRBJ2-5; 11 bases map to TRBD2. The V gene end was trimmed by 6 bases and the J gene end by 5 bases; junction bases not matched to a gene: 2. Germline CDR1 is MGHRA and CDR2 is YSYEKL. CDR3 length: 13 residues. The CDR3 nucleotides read TGCGCCAGCAGGGGACTAGCGGCTGAGACCCAGTACTTC. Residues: CASRGLAAETQYF.

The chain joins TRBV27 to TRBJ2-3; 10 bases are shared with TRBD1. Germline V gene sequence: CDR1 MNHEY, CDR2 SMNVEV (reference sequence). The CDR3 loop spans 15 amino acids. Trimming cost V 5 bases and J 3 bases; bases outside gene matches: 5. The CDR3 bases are TGTGCCAGCAGTGCACCGGGACAGGGGACAGATACGCAGTATTTT. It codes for CASSAPGQGTDTQYF.

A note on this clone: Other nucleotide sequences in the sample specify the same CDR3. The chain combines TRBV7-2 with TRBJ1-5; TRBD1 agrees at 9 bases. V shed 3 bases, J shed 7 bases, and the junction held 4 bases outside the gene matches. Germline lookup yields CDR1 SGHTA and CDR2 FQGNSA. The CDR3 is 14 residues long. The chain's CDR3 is CASSLRQGGQPQHF. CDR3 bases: TGTGCCAGCAGCTTGCGACAGGGGGGGCAGCCCCAGCATTTT.

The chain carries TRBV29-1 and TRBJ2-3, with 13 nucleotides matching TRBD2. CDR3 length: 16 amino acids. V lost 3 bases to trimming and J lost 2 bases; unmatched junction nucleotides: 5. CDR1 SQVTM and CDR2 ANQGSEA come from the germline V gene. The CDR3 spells CSVDGLAGEFTDTQYF. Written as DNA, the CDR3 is TGCAGCGTTGACGGACTAGCGGGGGAATTCACAGATACGCAGTATTTT.

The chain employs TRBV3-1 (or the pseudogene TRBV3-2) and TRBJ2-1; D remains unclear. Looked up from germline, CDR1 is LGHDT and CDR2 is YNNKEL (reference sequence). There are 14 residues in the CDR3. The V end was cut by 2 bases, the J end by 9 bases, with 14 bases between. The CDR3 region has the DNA TGTGCCAGCAGCCAAAGTGGGCAGTTGAGTGAGCAGTTCTTC. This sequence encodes CASSQSGQLSEQFF.

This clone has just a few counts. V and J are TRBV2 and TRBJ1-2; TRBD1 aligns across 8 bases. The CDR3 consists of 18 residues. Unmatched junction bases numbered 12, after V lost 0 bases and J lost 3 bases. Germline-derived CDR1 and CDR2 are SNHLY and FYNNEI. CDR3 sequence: CASSEAGGQEPGDYGYTF. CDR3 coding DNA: TGTGCCAGCAGTGAAGCGGGGGGACAGGAACCAGGGGACTATGGCTACACCTTC. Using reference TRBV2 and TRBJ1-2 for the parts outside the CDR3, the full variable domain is EPEVTQTPSHQVTQMGQEVILRCVPISNHLYFYWYRQILGQKVEFLVSFYNNEISEKSEIFDDQFSVERPDGSNFTLKIRSTKLEDSAMYFCASSEAGGQEPGDYGYTFGSGTRLTVV.

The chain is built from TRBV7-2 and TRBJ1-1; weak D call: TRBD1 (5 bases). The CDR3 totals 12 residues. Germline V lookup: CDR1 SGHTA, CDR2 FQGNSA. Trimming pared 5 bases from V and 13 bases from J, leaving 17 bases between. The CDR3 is CASSLKRIGVFF. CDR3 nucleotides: TGTGCCAGCAGCCTTAAGCGTATAGGGGTTTTCTTT.

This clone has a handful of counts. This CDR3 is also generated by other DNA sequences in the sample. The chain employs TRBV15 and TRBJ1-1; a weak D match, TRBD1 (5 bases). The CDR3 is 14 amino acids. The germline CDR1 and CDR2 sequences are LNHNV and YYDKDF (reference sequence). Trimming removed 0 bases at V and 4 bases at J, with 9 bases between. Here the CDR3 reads CATSRDGGGTEAFF. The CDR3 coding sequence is TGTGCCACCAGCAGAGATGGGGGGGGCACTGAAGCTTTCTTT.

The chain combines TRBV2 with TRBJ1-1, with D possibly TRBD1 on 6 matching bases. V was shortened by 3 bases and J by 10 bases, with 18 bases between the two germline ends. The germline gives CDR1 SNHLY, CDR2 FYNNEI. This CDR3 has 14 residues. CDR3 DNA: TGTGCCAGCAGTGAGGACAGAGCGGTCGGGGTAGCTTTCTTT. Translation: CASSEDRAVGVAFF.

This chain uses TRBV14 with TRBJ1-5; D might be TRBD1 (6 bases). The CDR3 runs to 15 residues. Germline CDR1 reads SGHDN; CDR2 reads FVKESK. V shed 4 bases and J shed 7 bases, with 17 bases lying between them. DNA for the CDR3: TGTGCCAGCAGCCCCAAAGGGGGGGGGAGCCAGCCCCAGCATTTT. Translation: CASSPKGGGSQPQHF.

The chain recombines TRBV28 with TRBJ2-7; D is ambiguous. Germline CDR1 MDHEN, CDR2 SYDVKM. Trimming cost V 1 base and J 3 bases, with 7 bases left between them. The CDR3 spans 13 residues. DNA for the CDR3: TGTGCCAGCAGTTTATTAGAAAACTACGAGCAGTACTTC. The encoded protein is CASSLLENYEQYF.

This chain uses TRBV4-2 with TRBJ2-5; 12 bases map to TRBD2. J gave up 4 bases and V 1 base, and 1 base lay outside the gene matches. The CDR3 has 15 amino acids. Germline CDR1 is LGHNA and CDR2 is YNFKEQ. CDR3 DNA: TGTGCCAGCAGCCAAGCTAGCGGGGGGGCAGAGACCCAGTACTTC. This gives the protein CASSQASGGAETQYF.

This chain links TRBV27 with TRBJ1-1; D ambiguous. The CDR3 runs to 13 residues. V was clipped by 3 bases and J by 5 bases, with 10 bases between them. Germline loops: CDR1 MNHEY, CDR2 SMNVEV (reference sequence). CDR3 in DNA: TGTGCCAGCAGTTTTGAGGTTAGGACTGAAGCTTTCTTT. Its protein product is CASSFEVRTEAFF.